This T cell receptor beta chain is from a study of shared T cell receptors in the human thymus. Profiled with immunoSEQ multiplex PCR; TCRdb holds only in-frame clones, not every one. The sample lists roughly 660,000 clones; roughly 90% were seen once. CDR1 MGHRA and CDR2 YSYEKL come from the germline V gene. The CDR3 is 14 residues long. V trimming: 8 bases; J trimming: 3 bases; junction bases outside the gene matches: 6. The count of this clone is one. This sample also appeared in a second study, on human thymus T cells. From that report: In unrelated individuals, thymic repertoires overlapped highly, according to related research.

This chain links TRBV4-1 with TRBJ1-1, with 10 bases that match TRBD1. Sample: thymocytes. This sequence was found in a boy less than two years old with a congenital heart defect. CDR3 nucleotides: TGCGCCAGCGCAGAGGGACAGGGGCACACTGAAGCTTTCTTT. Its translation: CASAEGQGHTEAFF.